This is a list of T cell receptor beta chains from one sample in a study of blood T cells in healthy people across ages. TCRdb ran MiXCR on the 5' RACE reads and lists one entry per CDR3 protein. Of about 580,000 distinct CDR3 sequences listed, more than 45% are singletons. Input material: blood. All receptors derive from a man older than 75 in good health. Each CDR3 is given with its conserved first and last residue. The order of the fields is J gene, V gene, clone size, CDR3 protein. Only some rows state a clone size, as once, few, many or a class for expanded clones.

>TRBJ2-1|TRBV6-2/TRBV6-3|once
CASSLYGYNERFF
>TRBJ2-5|TRBV4-3|few
CASSQEYEGRRETQYF
>-|TRBV29-1|-
CSGGDSSYEQYF
>TRBJ2-1|TRBV20-1|-
CSARAQDRCSDEQFF
>TRBJ2-1|TRBV4-2|-
CASSQSRDPSYNEQFF
>TRBJ2-5|TRBV7-2|-
CASSSLAGSRETQYF
>TRBJ2-1|TRBV4-2|-
CASSLAGARANEQFF
>TRBJ1-1|TRBV7-2|-
CASSLAWQANTEAFF
>TRBJ2-5|TRBV20-1|-
CSAGGLGISYNEQYF
>TRBJ1-2|TRBV29-1|many
CSVKTEANYGYTF
>TRBJ2-3|TRBV7-2|-
CASSQQPSSGVPTDTQYF
>TRBJ1-1|TRBV12-3/TRBV12-4|-
CASTNLRAGSRRDTEAFF
>TRBJ1-6|TRBV4-2|-
CASSQGATGSGSPLHF
>TRBJ2-3|TRBV29-1|-
CSVQRESRADTQYF
>TRBJ2-3|TRBV4-3|few
CASSPGRSRDTDTQYF
>TRBJ2-6|TRBV5-1|-
CATRDGVSGANVLTF
>TRBJ2-2|TRBV28|once
CASLKGGRTGELFF
>TRBJ2-1|TRBV6-5|many
CASSLSGTRFHEQFF
>TRBJ2-7|TRBV6-2/TRBV6-3|few
CASSEGQSAYEQYF
>TRBJ2-1|TRBV7-8|-
CASSPRLAGALSSYNEQFF
>TRBJ1-5|TRBV7-2|-
CASSRTKLRQPQHF
>TRBJ2-1|TRBV6-5|many
CASSGFGEQFF
>TRBJ1-2|TRBV6-6|-
CASSSLSQGAGGGYTF
>TRBJ1-2|TRBV29-1|once
CSVTGSTGYTF
>TRBJ2-5|TRBV29-1|-
CSVEDGWLVETQYF
>TRBJ1-2|TRBV6-2/TRBV6-3|-
CASSLDRTVNYGYTF
>TRBJ2-7|TRBV20-1|few
CSIEQGVESEQYF
>TRBJ2-7|TRBV5-1|few
CASNQGQSSYEQYF
>TRBJ2-7|TRBV4-1|-
CASSQTPQLTISYEQYF
>TRBJ2-5|TRBV20-1|few
CSASLETQYF
>TRBJ1-2|TRBV25-1|-
CASSKDSAIGGYTF
>TRBJ2-1|TRBV6-2/TRBV6-3|-
CASRLTGTSGGNEQFF
>TRBJ2-5|TRBV2|-
CASSEAELMPLLAGGPIRETQYF
>TRBJ2-7|TRBV20-1|-
CSASAGTSGRNSYEQYF
>TRBJ1-2|TRBV29-1|-
CSIIGGTSNYGYTF
>TRBJ2-2|TRBV7-9|few
CASSFRTSGTGELFF
>TRBJ2-7|TRBV6-2/TRBV6-3|few
CAVGRPYEQYF
>TRBJ2-7|TRBV7-9|-
CASSSGGLYEQYF
>TRBJ1-4|TRBV28|-
CASSVGGATNEKLFF
>TRBJ2-7|TRBV20-1|-
CSASRETGLREQYF
>TRBJ2-1|TRBV12-3/TRBV12-4|-
CASTRGRVEQFF
>TRBJ1-5|TRBV10-3|-
CAIGPLNQPQHF
>TRBJ2-1|TRBV7-2|-
CASSYTSGSYNEQFF
>TRBJ2-3|TRBV6-6|many
CASSYSPAASGTDTQYF
>TRBJ2-4|TRBV15|many
CATSRDGQTAKNIQYF
>TRBJ2-7|TRBV15|-
CATSSLTGSYEQYF